The T cell receptor beta chain under discussion was sequenced for a study of T cell responses to AZD1222 COVID-19 vaccine. Study observations and caveats: Mostly white British, mostly female donors; authors suggested clonal diversity may be underestimated. Baseline testing showed seropositivity in only a handful of AZD1222 recipients. Spike-specific TCR breadth and depth both grew after two AZD1222 doses.

This table comes from immunoSEQ multiplex PCR, and its TCRdb copy is limited to in-frame clones, with some not included. This sample has around 120,000 clones, with roughly 90% found just once. Comments on this clone: No antigen is known for it.

V gave up 3 bases and J gave up 8 bases, with 19 bases separating them. Germline CDR1 reads SNHLY; CDR2 reads FYNNEI. The CDR3 totals 15 residues. The sequence came from an adult in good health. The sample was peripheral blood, taken on day 0 of AZD1222 vaccination. The chain couples TRBV2 to TRBJ1-1; D perhaps matches TRBD1 (6 bases). Here the CDR3 DNA reads TGTGCCAGCAGTGAGGACAGCTTCTCGAATGGAGAAGCTTTCTTT. Its translation: CASSEDSFSNGEAFF.